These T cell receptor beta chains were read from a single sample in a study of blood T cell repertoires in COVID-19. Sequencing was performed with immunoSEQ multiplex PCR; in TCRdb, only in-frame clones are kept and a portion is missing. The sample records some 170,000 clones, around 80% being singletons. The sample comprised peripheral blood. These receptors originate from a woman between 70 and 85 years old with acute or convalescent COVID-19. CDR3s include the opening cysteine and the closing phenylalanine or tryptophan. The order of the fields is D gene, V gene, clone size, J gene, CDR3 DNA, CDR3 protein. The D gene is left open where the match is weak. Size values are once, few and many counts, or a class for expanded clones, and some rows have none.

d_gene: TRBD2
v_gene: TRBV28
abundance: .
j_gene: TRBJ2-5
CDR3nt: TGTGCCAGCAGTCCACTAGCGGGGGTTGAAGAGACCCAGTACTTC
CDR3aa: CASSPLAGVEETQYF

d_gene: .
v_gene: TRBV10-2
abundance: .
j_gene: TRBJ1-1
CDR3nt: TGCGCCAGCAGTGAGTCAGACTTTGGCACTGAAGCTTTCTTT
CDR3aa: CASSESDFGTEAFF

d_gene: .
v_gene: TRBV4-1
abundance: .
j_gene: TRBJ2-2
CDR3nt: TGCGCCAGCAGCCAAGTTGAGCGTAACACCGGGGAGCTGTTTTTT
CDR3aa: CASSQVERNTGELFF

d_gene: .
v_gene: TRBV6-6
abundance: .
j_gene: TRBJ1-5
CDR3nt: TGTGCCAGCAGTTACGAGTCGACAAGCAATCAGCCCCAGCATTTT
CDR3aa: CASSYESTSNQPQHF

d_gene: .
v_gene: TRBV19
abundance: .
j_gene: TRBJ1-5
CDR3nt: TGTGCCAGTAGTATAGACCTAAATCAGCCCCAGCATTTT
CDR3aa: CASSIDLNQPQHF

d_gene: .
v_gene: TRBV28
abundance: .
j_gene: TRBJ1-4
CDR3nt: TGTGCCAGCAGTTTAAGAATCGGGAGGCCCGGCGGAAAACTGTTTTTT
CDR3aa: CASSLRIGRPGGKLFF

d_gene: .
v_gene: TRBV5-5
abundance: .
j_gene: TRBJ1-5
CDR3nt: TGTGCCAGCAGCGGAAGCGATAGCAATCAGCCCCAGCATTTT
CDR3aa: CASSGSDSNQPQHF

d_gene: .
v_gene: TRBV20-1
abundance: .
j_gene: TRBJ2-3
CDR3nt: TGCAGTGCTAGTGATCCGACCGGGGTAGGAGATACGCAGTATTTT
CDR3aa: CSASDPTGVGDTQYF

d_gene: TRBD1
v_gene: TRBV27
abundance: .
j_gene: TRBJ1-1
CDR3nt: TGTGCCAGCTCAAGGCTCGGACAGGGCAACACTGAAGCTTTCTTT
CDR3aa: CASSRLGQGNTEAFF

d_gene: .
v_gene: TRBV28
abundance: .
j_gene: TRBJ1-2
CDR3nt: TGTGCCACCGTCTCCTACCCGTATGGCTACACCTTC
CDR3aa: CATVSYPYGYTF

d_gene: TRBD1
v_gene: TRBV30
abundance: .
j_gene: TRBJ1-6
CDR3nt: TGTGCCTGGAGTAGACCCTTCGGACAGGGTAATTCACCCCTCCACTTT
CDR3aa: CAWSRPFGQGNSPLHF

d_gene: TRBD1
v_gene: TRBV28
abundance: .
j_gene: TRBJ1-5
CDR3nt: TGTGCCAGCGTGGGGGGACAGAGCAATCAGCCCCAGCATTTT
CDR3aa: CASVGGQSNQPQHF

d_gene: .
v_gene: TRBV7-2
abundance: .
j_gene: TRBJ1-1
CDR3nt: TGTGCCAGCAGCCCCAACCGGGACACTGAAGCTTTCTTT
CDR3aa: CASSPNRDTEAFF

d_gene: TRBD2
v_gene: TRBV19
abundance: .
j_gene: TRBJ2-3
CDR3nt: TGTGCCAGTAGTACAGGGGGGTCCTGGGTAGGAGGACTAGCGGGAGTAGGAGATACGCAGTATTTT
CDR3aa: CASSTGGSWVGGLAGVGDTQYF

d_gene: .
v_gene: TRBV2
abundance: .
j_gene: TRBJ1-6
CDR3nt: TGTGCCAGCATGACAGGACCTAATTCACCCCTCCACTTT
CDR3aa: CASMTGPNSPLHF

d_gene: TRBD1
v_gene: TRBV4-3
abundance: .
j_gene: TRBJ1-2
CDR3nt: TGCGCCAGCAGCCAAAACAGGGGCCTTCATGGCTACACCTTC
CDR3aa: CASSQNRGLHGYTF

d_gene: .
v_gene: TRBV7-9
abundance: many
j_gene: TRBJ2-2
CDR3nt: TGTGCCAGCAGCTCCACCGGGACACCGAACACCGGGGAGCTGTTTTTT
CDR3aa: CASSSTGTPNTGELFF

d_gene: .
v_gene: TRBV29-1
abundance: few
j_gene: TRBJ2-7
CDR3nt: TGCAGCGTTGGGGCGGGGACTTACTCCTACGAGCAGTACTTC
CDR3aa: CSVGAGTYSYEQYF

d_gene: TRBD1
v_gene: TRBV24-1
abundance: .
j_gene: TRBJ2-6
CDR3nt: TGTGCCACCAGTGACAAGGACAGGGCCGGGGCCAACGTCCTGACTTTC
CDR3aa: CATSDKDRAGANVLTF

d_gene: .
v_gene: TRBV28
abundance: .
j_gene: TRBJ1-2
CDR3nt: TGTGCCAGCAGGGAGGGGTCTGGAGTTTCTGGCTACACCTTC
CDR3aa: CASREGSGVSGYTF

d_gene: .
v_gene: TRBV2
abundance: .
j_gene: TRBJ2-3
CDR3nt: TGTGCCAGCACGGAGACAGATACGCAGTATTTT
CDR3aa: CASTETDTQYF

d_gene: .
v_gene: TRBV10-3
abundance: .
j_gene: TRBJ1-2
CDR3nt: TGTGCCTCGACCTTCGAAGAGGGAACTGGCTACACCTTC
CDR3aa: CASTFEEGTGYTF

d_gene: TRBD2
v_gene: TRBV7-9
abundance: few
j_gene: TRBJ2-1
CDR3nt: TGTGCCAGCAGCGCTAGCGGGCCTAATGAGCAGTTCTTC
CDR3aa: CASSASGPNEQFF

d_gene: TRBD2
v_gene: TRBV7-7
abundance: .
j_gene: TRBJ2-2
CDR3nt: TGTGCCAGCAGCTTAGTACTAGCGGGAGTCGGCGGGGAGCTGTTTTTT
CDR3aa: CASSLVLAGVGGELFF

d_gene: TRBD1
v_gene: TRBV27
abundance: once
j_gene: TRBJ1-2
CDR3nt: TGTGCCAGCAGTGCCGACAGGGGGCCTAACTATGGCTACACCTTC
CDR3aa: CASSADRGPNYGYTF

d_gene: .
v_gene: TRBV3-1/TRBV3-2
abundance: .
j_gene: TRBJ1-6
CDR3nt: TGTGCCAGCAGCCACTTAGCCAGGGATTCACCCCTCCACTTT
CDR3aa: CASSHLARDSPLHF

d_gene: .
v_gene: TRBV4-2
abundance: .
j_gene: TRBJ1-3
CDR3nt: TGTGCCAGCAGCCAAGATCACAATCCTAGGGGAATCCCCTCTGGAAACACCATATATTTT
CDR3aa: CASSQDHNPRGIPSGNTIYF

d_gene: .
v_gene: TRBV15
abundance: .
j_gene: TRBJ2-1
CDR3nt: TGTGCCACCAGCATCCCGGGACATCAGTTCTTC
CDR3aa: CATSIPGHQFF

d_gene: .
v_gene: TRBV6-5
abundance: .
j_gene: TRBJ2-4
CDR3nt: TGTGCCAGCAGCCGCCTATTAGCCAAAAACATTCAGTACTTC
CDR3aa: CASSRLLAKNIQYF

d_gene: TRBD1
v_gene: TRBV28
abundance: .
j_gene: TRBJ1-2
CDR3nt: TGTGCCAGCGGTATTGACAGGGGGCCAAGCTATGGCTACACCTTC
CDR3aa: CASGIDRGPSYGYTF

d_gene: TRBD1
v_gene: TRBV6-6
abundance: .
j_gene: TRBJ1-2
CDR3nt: TGTGCCAGCAGCCCGCGGACAGGGGGGAGGGATGGCTACACCTTC
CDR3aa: CASSPRTGGRDGYTF

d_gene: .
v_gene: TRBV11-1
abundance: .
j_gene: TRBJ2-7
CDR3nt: TGTGCCAGCAGCTTGAATCGAAGAGCCTACGAGCAGTACTTC
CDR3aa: CASSLNRRAYEQYF

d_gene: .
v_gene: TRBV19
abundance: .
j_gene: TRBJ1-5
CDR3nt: TGTGCCACCGCATCAGACAGAAGTCAGCCCCAGCATTTT
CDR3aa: CATASDRSQPQHF